This T cell receptor (beta chain) comes out of a study of T cell responses to AZD1222 COVID-19 vaccine. Study results and limitations: The donor cohort was predominantly white British with a female majority, and clonal diversity may have been underestimated. Recipients of AZD1222 seropositive at baseline numbered only 6 or 7.

CDR1 is LNHDA, CDR2 SQIVND, per germline (reference sequence). The CDR3 sequence is 12 residues long. V dropped 3 bases and J dropped 5 bases, with 8 bases sitting between them. About this clone: Its specificity is not known.

This table comes from immunoSEQ multiplex PCR, and its TCRdb copy is limited to in-frame clones, with some not included. The sample has tens of thousands of clones; approximately 90% are singletons. The J gene is TRBJ2-7, the V gene TRBV19; D ambiguous. Sequenced here: peripheral blood, sampled 28 days after the second dose of the MenACWY control vaccine. The receptor was isolated from an adult who received the MenACWY meningococcal vaccine as a control. CDR3 in amino acids: CASSIGRNEQYF. The CDR3 DNA sequence: TGTGCCAGTAGTATCGGCCGAAACGAGCAGTACTTC.